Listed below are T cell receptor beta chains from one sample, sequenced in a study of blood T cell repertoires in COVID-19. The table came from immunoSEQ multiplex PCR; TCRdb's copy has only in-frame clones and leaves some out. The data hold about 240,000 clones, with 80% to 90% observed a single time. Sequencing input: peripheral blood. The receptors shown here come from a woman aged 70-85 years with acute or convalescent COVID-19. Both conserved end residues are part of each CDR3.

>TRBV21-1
CASSISSEGQVHEKLFF
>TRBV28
CASFAGGGNTIYF
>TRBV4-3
CASSQRENYGYTF
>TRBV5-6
CASGRQLANYGYTF
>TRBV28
CASSPLRGYTDTQYF
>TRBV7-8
CASSLRADTQYF
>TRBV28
CASSLRQGDSNQPQHF
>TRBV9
CASSVAPQTYGYTF
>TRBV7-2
CASSPFPRGKNQPQHF
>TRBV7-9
CASSLVTGHSPLHF
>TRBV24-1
CATSSGGGTNEKLFF
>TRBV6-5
CASSSGRGSLHF
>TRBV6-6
CASSAVTGRGNQPQHF
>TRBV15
CATSSRTSNEQFF
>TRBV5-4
CASSSGGGASYEQYF
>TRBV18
CASSRLGTGEPEQYF
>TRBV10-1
CASSATDNNSPLHF
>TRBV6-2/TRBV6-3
CASSIDSEAFF
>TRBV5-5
CASSFGQGYTDTQYF
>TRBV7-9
CASSPRTGVYEKLFF
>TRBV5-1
CASSLAQAYGYTF
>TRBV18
CASSPPRTSNTEAFF
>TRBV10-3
CAIRGTADNSPLHF
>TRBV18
CASSLNGVTGRNYGYTF
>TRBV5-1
CASSLLGQGVMSGNTIYF